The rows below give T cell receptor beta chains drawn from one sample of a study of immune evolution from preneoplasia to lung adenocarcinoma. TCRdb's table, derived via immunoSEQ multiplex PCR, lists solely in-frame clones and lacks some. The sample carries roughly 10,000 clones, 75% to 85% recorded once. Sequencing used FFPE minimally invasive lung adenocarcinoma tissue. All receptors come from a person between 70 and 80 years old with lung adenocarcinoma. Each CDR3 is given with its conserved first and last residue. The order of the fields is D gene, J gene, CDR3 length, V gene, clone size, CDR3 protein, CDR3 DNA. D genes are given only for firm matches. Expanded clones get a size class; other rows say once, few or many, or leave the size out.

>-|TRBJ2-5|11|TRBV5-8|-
CASSFYRDEYF
TGTGCCAGCAGCTTTTACAGGGACGAGTACTTC
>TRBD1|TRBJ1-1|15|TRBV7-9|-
CASSSRGRPNTEAFF
TGTGCCAGCAGCTCCAGGGGGCGACCGAACACTGAAGCTTTCTTT
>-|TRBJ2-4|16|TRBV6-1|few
CASSEVGEGAKNIQYF
TGTGCCAGCAGTGAAGTAGGAGAAGGAGCCAAAAACATTCAGTACTTC
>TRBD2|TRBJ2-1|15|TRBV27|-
CASSSVPSGRDEQFF
TGTGCCAGCAGTTCAGTCCCTAGCGGGAGGGATGAGCAGTTCTTC
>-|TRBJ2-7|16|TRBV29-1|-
CSVPKLRGASSYEQYF
TGCAGCGTTCCAAAACTCCGGGGGGCTAGCTCCTACGAGCAGTACTTC
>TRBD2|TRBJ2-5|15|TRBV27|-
CASSSPTSGQETQYF
TGTGCCAGCAGTTCCCCTACTAGCGGCCAAGAGACCCAGTACTTC
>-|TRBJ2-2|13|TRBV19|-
CASSIANTGELFF
TGTGCCAGTAGTATCGCGAACACCGGGGAGCTGTTTTTT
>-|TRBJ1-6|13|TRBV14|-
CASSQRFNSPLHF
TGTGCCAGCAGCCAACGGTTTAATTCACCCCTCCACTTT
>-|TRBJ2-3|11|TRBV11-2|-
CASSFGDTQYF
TGTGCCAGCAGCTTTGGAGATACGCAGTATTTT
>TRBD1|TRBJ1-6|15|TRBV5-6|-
CASSFLDRDNSPLHF
TGTGCCAGCAGCTTTCTCGACAGGGACAATTCACCCCTCCACTTT
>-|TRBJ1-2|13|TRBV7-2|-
CASSPSPGTGYTF
TGTGCCAGCAGCCCGAGTCCCGGGACAGGCTACACCTTC